The rows below give T cell receptor beta chains drawn from one sample of a study of blood T cell repertoires in COVID-19. Profiling relied on immunoSEQ multiplex PCR, and the TCRdb table lists in-frame clones only, not all of them. The sample includes hundreds of thousands of clones, 70% to 90% seen only once; the top ten take roughly 12%. Sequencing input: peripheral blood. These receptors all come from a woman aged 18-29 years who had recovered from COVID-19. The CDR3 runs from the conserved cysteine through the conserved F or W. D genes are given only for firm matches. Clone size appears in some rows only: once, few, many, or a class for an expanded clone.

V gene	clone size	J gene	D gene	CDR3 DNA	CDR3 protein
TRBV18	NA	TRBJ1-3	NA	TGTGCCAGCTCACCAGGGACAATTGCGGACACCATATATTTT	CASSPGTIADTIYF
TRBV2	NA	TRBJ1-4	NA	TGTGCCAGCCTACAGGGTAATAATGAAAAACTGTTTTTT	CASLQGNNEKLFF
TRBV19	NA	TRBJ2-3	NA	TGTGCCAGTAGTCTAACAGGGCCGGATACGCAGTATTTT	CASSLTGPDTQYF
TRBV7-9	NA	TRBJ1-2	TRBD1	TGTGCCAGCAGATCCGGGACAGCTTATGGCTACACCTTC	CASRSGTAYGYTF
TRBV9	once	TRBJ2-3	NA	TGTGCCAGCAGCGCGACCGGGACTCCAGAACTCACAGATACGCAGTATTTT	CASSATGTPELTDTQYF
TRBV6-2/TRBV6-3	NA	TRBJ2-4	TRBD1	TGTGCCAGCAGCTCAGGGGGCGTGTGGACTTTC	CASSSGGVWTF
TRBV4-2	NA	TRBJ2-5	TRBD2	TGTGCCAGCAGCCCTCTTCGAGCGGGAGAACAAGAGACCCAGTACTTC	CASSPLRAGEQETQYF
TRBV2	NA	TRBJ1-4	TRBD1	TGTGCCAGCACTCCGGGACAGGAACATGAAAAACTGTTTTTT	CASTPGQEHEKLFF
TRBV29-1	NA	TRBJ2-7	NA	TGCAGCGTTGAGTTCACAACCTACGAGCAGTACTTC	CSVEFTTYEQYF
TRBV30	NA	TRBJ1-5	TRBD1	TGTGCCTGGGCCCCAATGGGACAGGGGATTCGGCAGCCCCAGCATTTT	CAWAPMGQGIRQPQHF
TRBV20-1	NA	TRBJ1-5	NA	TGCAGCGGGGGGGAGATCAGCACCCAGCATTTT	CSGGEISTQHF
TRBV25-1	NA	TRBJ2-7	TRBD1	TGTGCCAGCAGTGCAACAGGGGCCTACGAGCAGTACTTC	CASSATGAYEQYF
TRBV19	NA	TRBJ2-2	TRBD1	TGTGCCAGTGGGGCCGGGACAGGGGGCGCGGACACCGGGGAGCTGTTTTTT	CASGAGTGGADTGELFF
TRBV6-4	many	TRBJ2-3	TRBD2	TGTGCCAGCAGTGACTCTAGCGGGGCCACAGATACGCAGTATTTT	CASSDSSGATDTQYF
TRBV6-2/TRBV6-3	NA	TRBJ1-2	NA	TGTGCCAGCAGTTACATTCCGGGAAACTATGGCTACACCTTC	CASSYIPGNYGYTF